This T cell receptor beta chain was sequenced for a study of blood T cell repertoires in COVID-19. Looking at the study overall: Samples representing acute and convalescent COVID-19 were sourced from the United States, Italy and Spain. T cells, B-cell-depleted T cells, or PBMCs provided the cDNA or gDNA that served as material.

As regards this clone: At the DNA level, this CDR3 is encoded by other sequences in the same sample as well.

The CDR3 contains 13 residues. V gave up 7 bases and J gave up 0 bases, with 9 bases separating them. Original data processing: Using reference gene primer amplification, nucleated cell counts were estimated. The method was immunoSEQ multiplex PCR; TCRdb's version includes in-frame clones alone and lacks a portion of them. The V and J calls and the clone size are those of that table, but D and trimming were determined from the DNA. The sample comprises about 78,000 clones, 90% of which are singletons, and about 1% rests with the top ten. This sequence joins TRBV12-3 or TRBV12-4 and TRBJ1-1; tentatively, D is TRBD1 (6 bases). What was sequenced was peripheral blood. The receptor's source is a woman aged 45-65 years in a cohort sampled during active COVID-19. The CDR3 is CASTGQMNTEAFF. CDR3 coding DNA: TGTGCCAGCACCGGACAGATGAACACTGAAGCTTTCTTT.